The 18 T cell receptor beta chains presented below share a single source sample, sequenced in a study of blood T cell repertoires in COVID-19. The assay was immunoSEQ multiplex PCR, and TCRdb's table has in-frame clones only and misses some. The profile shows 250,000 to 300,000 clones, roughly nine tenths of them singletons. Sequences were obtained from peripheral blood. The receptors derive from a woman in her 30s with COVID-19, enrolled during active disease.

In this sample, this clone turned up many times. The chain is built from TRBV3-1 (or the pseudogene TRBV3-2) and TRBJ2-6, with 7 bases matching TRBD1. The V segment lost 4 bases and the J segment 1 base; nucleotides outside the gene matches: 16. The CDR3 loop spans 20 amino acids. Germline-derived CDR1 and CDR2 are LGHDT and YNNKEL (reference sequence). This chain's CDR3 is CASSPALSGGSSSGANVLTF. CDR3 in DNA: TGTGCCAGCAGCCCAGCCCTTTCAGGGGGTAGCAGTTCTGGGGCCAACGTCCTGACTTTC.

The chain recombines TRBV5-8 with TRBJ2-5; 7 bases align to TRBD2. J lost 9 bases, V lost 0 bases, and 5 bases had no gene match. This CDR3 has 13 residues. Germline CDR1 SGHTS, CDR2 YDEGEE. CDR3 amino acids: CASSLGGGRAQYF. The CDR3, as DNA: TGTGCCAGCAGCTTGGGTGGAGGGAGGGCCCAGTACTTC.

The chain uses TRBV19 and TRBJ1-2, with D perhaps TRBD1 (5 bases). The CDR3 has 11 residues. Germline V CDR1 and CDR2: LNHDA, SQIVND (reference sequence). This CDR3 reads CVSQGLYGYTF. The CDR3 DNA is TGTGTCAGCCAGGGTTTGTATGGCTACACCTTC.

The chain links TRBV30 to TRBJ1-5, with a weak D call TRBD1 (5 bases). CDR1 is GTSNPN and CDR2 is SVGIG in the germline V gene (reference sequence). This CDR3 contains 15 residues. V was trimmed by 1 base and J by 4 bases, leaving 14 bases between them. CDR3 sequence: CAWSEGQGWNQPQHF. The DNA for the CDR3 is TGTGCCTGGAGTGAGGGTCAGGGATGGAATCAGCCCCAGCATTTT.

This sequence joins TRBV2 and TRBJ1-1, with a possible D match to TRBD1 (6 bases). The CDR3 has 13 residues. The V gene lost 6 bases and the J gene lost 3 bases, with 11 bases spanning the gap. Germline values: CDR1 SNHLY, CDR2 FYNNEI. Written as DNA, the CDR3 is TGTGCCAGCAGGTATTCAGGGGACACTGAAGCTTTCTTT. Its protein product is CASRYSGDTEAFF.

Points on this clone: Different DNA sequences within this sample yield the same CDR3. The chain is built from TRBV5-1 and TRBJ2-1; 8 bases are shared with TRBD2. The V gene end was trimmed by 3 bases and the J gene end by 7 bases; junction bases not matched to a gene: 9. CDR1 and CDR2 (germline): SGHRS, YFSETQ. The CDR3 has 15 residues. DNA of the CDR3: TGCGCCAGCAGCTCAAGCGGGGGCCTTTATAATGAGCAGTTCTTC. This codes for CASSSSGGLYNEQFF.

The table lists this clone with a few counts. The rearrangement links TRBV6-1 to TRBJ2-7; 7 positions agree with TRBD1. The J segment lost 2 bases and the V segment lost 1 base, leaving 2 bases of the junction unmatched. The CDR3 has 14 residues. CDR1 is MNHNS, CDR2 SASEGT, per germline. CDR3 amino acids: CASSEDRGPYEQYF. In nucleotides, the CDR3 is TGTGCCAGCAGTGAAGACAGGGGCCCCTACGAGCAGTACTTC.

The chain employs TRBV25-1 and TRBJ2-7, with D perhaps matching TRBD1 (5 bases). Trimming removed 6 bases from V and 0 bases from J, with 12 bases in between. There are 14 residues in the CDR3. Per the germline V gene, CDR1 is MGHDK and CDR2 is SYGVNS. CDR3: CASSPIQGSYEQYF. CDR3 in DNA: TGTGCCAGCAGCCCGATCCAGGGCTCCTACGAGCAGTACTTC.

DNA of the CDR3: TGCGCCAGCAGCCCGTCCGAGAGCTCCTACGAGCAGTACTTC. Residues: CASSPSESSYEQYF. The V gene is TRBV4-1, the J gene TRBJ2-7; D is ambiguous. The length of the CDR3 is 14 residues. Germline lookup yields CDR1 MGHRA and CDR2 YSYEKL. Trimming stripped 4 bases from V and 0 bases from J, with 10 bases between.

CDR3 sequence reads: CASPFGGADTQYF. The CDR3, as DNA: TGTGCCAGCCCCTTCGGGGGGGCAGATACGCAGTATTTT. This chain links TRBV7-9 with TRBJ2-3; TRBD2 matches 8 bases. CDR3 size: 13 residues. Germline V CDR1 and CDR2: SEHNR, FQNEAQ (reference sequence). With 8 bases clipped from V and 4 bases from J, the junction kept 5 bases outside the gene matches.

The chain couples TRBV28 to TRBJ2-1, with D unresolved. The V gene lost 4 bases and the J gene lost 3 bases, with 10 bases spanning the gap. CDR1 MDHEN and CDR2 SYDVKM come from the germline V gene. The CDR3 length is 14 residues. CDR3 in amino acids: CASSSTADYNEQFF. The CDR3 DNA sequence: TGTGCCAGCAGTTCGACTGCGGACTACAATGAGCAGTTCTTC.

Written as DNA, the CDR3 is TGTGCCAGCATGGGGACACTCTACGAGCAGTACTTC. This translates into CASMGTLYEQYF. The J gene is TRBJ2-7, the V gene TRBV2, with D possibly TRBD1 on 6 matching bases. The germline V gene encodes CDR1 SNHLY and CDR2 FYNNEI. The ends were cut back, 7 bases at V and 3 bases at J, with 10 bases in the middle. CDR3 length: 12 residues.

The CDR3 region has the DNA TGCGCCAGCAGCTGGGACGGGACAGGGGCCACAGATACGCAGTATTTT. It codes for CASSWDGTGATDTQYF. J is TRBJ2-3 and V is TRBV5-1; the match to TRBD1 covers 10 bases. The length of the CDR3 is 16 residues. Germline CDR1 SGHRS, CDR2 YFSETQ. V was clipped by 3 bases and J by 2 bases; unmatched bases: 6.

This chain joins TRBV6-5 and TRBJ1-1; D unclear. From germline, CDR1 is MNHEY and CDR2 SVGAGI. The V end was cut by 6 bases, the J end by 6 bases, with 11 bases between. CDR3 size: 12 residues. CDR3 sequence (DNA): TGTGCCAGCAGCGGATTCGGGGCTGAAGCTTTCTTT. As protein: CASSGFGAEAFF.

The chain couples TRBV5-1 to TRBJ2-7, with D tentatively TRBD2 (6 bases). Germline-derived CDR1 and CDR2 are SGHRS and YFSETQ. The V gene lost 5 bases and the J gene lost 6 bases, with 15 bases spanning the gap. The CDR3 contains 13 residues. In DNA, the CDR3 is TGCGCCAGCAGGGAGGGGACGGCCCCCGAGCAGTACTTC. Residues: CASREGTAPEQYF.

V is TRBV7-9 and J is TRBJ2-2, with 9 bases fitting TRBD1. The CDR3 consists of 15 residues. In germline, CDR1 is SEHNR, CDR2 FQNEAQ (reference sequence). The V segment lost 5 bases and the J segment 4 bases; nucleotides outside the gene matches: 5. The CDR3 spells CASSLPTGGTGELFF. The DNA of the CDR3 is TGTGCCAGCAGCCTCCCGACAGGGGGCACCGGGGAGCTGTTTTTT.

V gene TRBV9 combines with J gene TRBJ1-1; no clear D. Trimming stripped 3 bases from V and 5 bases from J, with 11 bases between. The V gene's germline CDR1 is SGDLS and CDR2 YYNGEE. The CDR3 runs to 13 residues. The CDR3 spells CASSAGIITEAFF. CDR3 bases: TGTGCCAGCAGCGCCGGGATTATAACTGAAGCTTTCTTT.

This clone is a singleton in its sample. This sequence joins TRBV2 and TRBJ1-1; weak D call: TRBD1 (5 bases). This CDR3 region has 14 residues. Germline CDR1 reads SNHLY; CDR2 reads FYNNEI. V was pared by 3 bases and J by 0 bases, with 8 bases between. The CDR3 spells CASSEGLLNTEAFF. The CDR3 DNA reads TGTGCCAGCAGTGAGGGACTTCTGAACACTGAAGCTTTCTTT. The full variable domain, in which reference TRBV2 and TRBJ1-1 provide the parts outside the CDR3, is EPEVTQTPSHQVTQMGQEVILRCVPISNHLYFYWYRQILGQKVEFLVSFYNNEISEKSEIFDDQFSVERPDGSNFTLKIRSTKLEDSAMYFCASSEGLLNTEAFFGQGTRLTVV.